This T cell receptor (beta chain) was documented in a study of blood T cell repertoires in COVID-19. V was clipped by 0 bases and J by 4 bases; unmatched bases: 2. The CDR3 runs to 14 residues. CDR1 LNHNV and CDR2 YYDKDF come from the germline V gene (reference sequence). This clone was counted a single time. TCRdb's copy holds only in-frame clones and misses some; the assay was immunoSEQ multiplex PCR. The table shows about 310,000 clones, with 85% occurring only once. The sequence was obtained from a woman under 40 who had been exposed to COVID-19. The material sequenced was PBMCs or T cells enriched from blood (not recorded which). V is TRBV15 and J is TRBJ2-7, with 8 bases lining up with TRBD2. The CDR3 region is CATSREGLVYEQYF. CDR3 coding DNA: TGTGCCACCAGCAGAGAGGGACTAGTTTACGAGCAGTACTTC.